One sample yielded the 14 T cell receptor beta chains listed below, sequenced in a study of technical replicates of blood from several donors. Profiling relied on immunoSEQ multiplex PCR, and the TCRdb table lists in-frame clones only, not all of them. The sample lists tens of thousands of clones; roughly 96% were seen once. The sample was T cells isolated from PBMCs. The receptors were gathered from a human donor in good health.

This chain joins TRBV28 and TRBJ2-1; D gene uncertain. This CDR3 contains 13 residues. V lost 3 bases, J lost 6 bases, and 9 bases lay in between. Germline V gene data show CDR1 as MDHEN and CDR2 as SYDVKM. CDR3 in DNA: TGTGCCAGCAGTTTCCCTCATAGCAATGAGCAGTTCTTC. This sequence encodes CASSFPHSNEQFF.

J is TRBJ2-3 and V is TRBV13; D remains unclear. This CDR3 has 14 residues. Germline loops: CDR1 PRHDT, CDR2 FYEKMQ (reference sequence). Trimming took 4 bases from V and 5 from J, leaving 13 bases between them. The CDR3 reads CASSSRSGVDTQYF. CDR3 coding DNA: TGTGCCAGCAGCTCACGGTCCGGAGTAGATACGCAGTATTTT.

Concerning this clone: The conserved phenylalanine or tryptophan normally closing the CDR3 is absent here, so this likely arose from a read error. No DNA is shown, since the ends of the CDR3 on it are uncertain; the CDR3 is the one TCRdb lists. The V and J genes are TRBV2 and TRBJ1-1; the D call of TRBD1 is as the table states it, not checked on the DNA. A total of 15 residues make up the CDR3, ends included. The germline V gene has CDR1 SNHLY and CDR2 FYNNEI. The CDR3 protein is CASSENYGTGGAPSG.

The chain is built from TRBV18 and TRBJ2-7; weak D call: TRBD2 (6 bases). The CDR3 length is 16 residues. Germline-derived CDR1 and CDR2 are KGHSH and LQKENI. With 5 bases removed from V and 2 bases from J, the gap between germline ends came to 19 bases. CDR3 bases: TGTGCCAGCTCATCGCAAGAGACTAGACACGCCTACGAGCAGTACTTC. Encoded protein: CASSSQETRHAYEQYF. Drawing the rest from reference TRBV18 and TRBJ2-7, the complete variable domain is NAGVMQNPRHLVRRRGQEARLRCSPMKGHSHVYWYRQLPEEGLKFMVYLQKENIIDESGMPKERFSAEFPKEGPSILRIQQVVRGDSAAYFCASSSQETRHAYEQYFGPGTRLTVT.

The chain combines TRBV7-3 with TRBJ1-1, with D possibly matching TRBD1 (5 bases). The germline V and J ends were trimmed by 0 bases and 7 bases, with 9 bases remaining between them. Germline values: CDR1 SGHTA, CDR2 FQGTGA. This CDR3 is 13 amino acids long. Here the CDR3 DNA reads TGTGCCAGCAGCTTAACACCGGGGGTTGAAGCTTTCTTT. This codes for CASSLTPGVEAFF.

The chain is built from TRBV7-7 and TRBJ2-2; D uncertain. The CDR3 contains 15 residues. V shed 5 bases and J shed 5 bases, with 15 bases lying between them. CDR1 and CDR2 from the germline V gene are SSHAT and FNYEAQ (reference sequence). The CDR3 coding sequence is TGTGCCAGCAGCAACCAACCGACGCGGACCGGGGAGCTGTTTTTT. It is translated as CASSNQPTRTGELFF.

V is TRBV27 and J is TRBJ2-7; TRBD2 matches 10 bases. The CDR3 has 15 residues. CDR1 is MNHEY and CDR2 is SMNVEV in the germline V gene (reference sequence). V dropped 2 bases and J dropped 7; count of bases not matched to a gene: 8. The CDR3 protein is CASSLLAGVSGEQYF. The CDR3 region has the DNA TGTGCCAGCAGTTTACTAGCGGGAGTCAGTGGAGAGCAGTACTTC.

V usage is TRBV5-1 and J usage is TRBJ1-1; a weak D match, TRBD1 (5 bases). Looked up from germline, CDR1 is SGHRS and CDR2 is YFSETQ. The V and J ends lost 0 bases and 1 base respectively, with 10 bases between them. The CDR3 has 15 residues. Here the CDR3 DNA reads TGCGCCAGCAGCTTGGCTGCCAGGGAGAACACTGAAGCTTTCTTT. It translates to CASSLAARENTEAFF.

This sequence joins TRBV6-4 and TRBJ2-3, with 11 bases lining up with TRBD2. Germline CDR1 and CDR2: MRHNA and SNTAGT. The V gene end was trimmed by 2 bases and the J gene end by 6 bases; junction bases not matched to a gene: 7. The CDR3 has 16 amino acids. The CDR3 DNA reads as TGTGCCAGCAGTGACGGGGCTAGCGGGAGGCCGGATACGCAGTATTTT. Its protein product is CASSDGASGRPDTQYF.

V usage is TRBV6-5 and J usage is TRBJ2-7; D is perhaps TRBD2 (5 bases). There are 14 residues in the CDR3. Between the trimmed V and J ends, which lost 2 bases and 5 bases, there was a span of 13 bases. Germline V gene data show CDR1 as MNHEY and CDR2 as SVGAGI. CDR3 loop: CASSYITRRDEQYF. The CDR3, as DNA: TGTGCCAGCAGTTACATCACTAGGCGTGACGAGCAGTACTTC.

V usage is TRBV4-1 and J usage is TRBJ2-2; TRBD2 matches at 8 bases. V was pared by 3 bases and J by 0 bases, with 6 bases of the junction left unmatched. The CDR3 has 17 residues. Looked up from germline, CDR1 is MGHRA and CDR2 is YSYEKL. The CDR3 region is CASSHPIAGTNTGELFF. In DNA, the CDR3 is TGCGCCAGCAGCCATCCTATAGCGGGGACGAACACCGGGGAGCTGTTTTTT.

This chain links TRBV4-1 with TRBJ2-7, with D possibly TRBD2 on 6 matching bases. CDR1 is MGHRA and CDR2 is YSYEKL in the germline V gene. This CDR3 is built from 15 residues. V shed 2 bases and J shed 4 bases, with 15 bases lying between them. The CDR3 sequence is CASSQQRGGVYEQYF. The DNA of the CDR3 is TGCGCCAGCAGCCAACAGAGAGGAGGGGTTTACGAGCAGTACTTC.

V usage is TRBV5-1 and J usage is TRBJ2-3; 10 bases are shared with TRBD2. V lost 1 base and J lost 4; bases outside the gene matches: 15. The CDR3 runs 19 residues. Germline assignment: CDR1 SGHRS and CDR2 YFSETQ. This CDR3 reads CASSLISPRGLAGADTQYF. In DNA form, the CDR3 reads TGCGCCAGCAGCTTGATTTCCCCCCGAGGGCTAGCGGGAGCAGATACGCAGTATTTT.

The chain carries TRBV10-1 and TRBJ1-2, with unresolved D. This CDR3 has 13 amino acids. Germline lookup yields CDR1 WNHNN and CDR2 SYGVQD (reference sequence). The V gene lost 6 bases and the J gene lost 5 bases, with 13 bases spanning the gap. The CDR3 is CASSPETSYGYTF. The CDR3 nucleotides are TGCGCCAGCAGCCCCGAGACAAGTTATGGCTACACCTTC.